This TCR beta chain was retrieved from a study of response to subunit inactivated influenza vaccine. Study-level findings and limits: The study's authors posited that every seasonal influenza vaccination enlists few new T cells.

Unmatched junction bases numbered 3, after V lost 4 bases and J lost 7 bases. The CDR3 is 12 residues long. Germline V CDR1 and CDR2: MNHEY, SVGAGI. Remarks on this clonotype: Antigen: not known.

MiXCR, applied by TCRdb to the RT-PCR reads, yields one record per CDR3 protein. The sample shows about 830,000 distinct CDR3 sequences, approximately 17% of them seen only once. V gene TRBV6-5 combines with J gene TRBJ2-7; 8 nucleotides align to TRBD1. The sample here was PBMCs from blood, taken around 5 days after vaccination. The source is a man aged 50-60 years who received an inactivated influenza vaccine. The CDR3 loop reads CASSWTGREQYF. DNA of the CDR3: TGTGCCAGCAGTTGGACAGGGAGGGAGCAGTACTTC.